These 20 T cell receptor beta chains originate from one sample sequenced in a study of neurological immune-mediated disorders. Time point: longitudinal time-point 1 (baseline). TCRdb processed the 5' RACE reads anew with MiXCR; each CDR3 protein has one entry. The sample consists of 55,000 to 65,000 distinct CDR3 sequences, approximately 11% of them appearing once. Sequencing was performed on PBMCs. These receptors were obtained from a male donor with HTLV-1-associated myelopathy (HAM/TSP).

The rearrangement links TRBV7-2 to TRBJ2-1; D unclear. Germline values: CDR1 SGHTA, CDR2 FQGNSA. V was clipped by 2 bases and J by 12 bases, with 11 bases between them. The CDR3 loop spans 12 amino acids. CDR3 protein: CASSLMWAGQFF. The DNA of the CDR3 is TGTGCCAGCAGCTTAATGTGGGCAGGGCAGTTCTTC.

The chain recombines TRBV20-1 with TRBJ2-5, with 11 bases aligning to TRBD2. V trimming: 4 bases; J trimming: 6 bases; junction bases outside the gene matches: 7. The germline gives CDR1 DFQATT, CDR2 SNEGSKA (reference sequence). The CDR3 is made up of 14 amino acids. The CDR3 loop is CSATLAGGRQTQYF. CDR3 sequence (DNA): TGCAGTGCTACCTTAGCGGGGGGGCGCCAGACCCAGTACTTC.

This clonotype appeared many times. This rearrangement joins TRBV5-1 to TRBJ2-3; possible D gene TRBD2, 5 bases. The V and J ends lost 4 bases and 6 bases respectively, with 18 bases between them. This CDR3 is 15 amino acids long. Germline V lookup: CDR1 SGHRS, CDR2 YFSETQ. CDR3 bases: TGCGCCAGCAGCCCCCCCAACGGGGTAGGGGATACGCAGTATTTT. Protein: CASSPPNGVGDTQYF.

This clonotype came up many times. The V and J genes are TRBV12-3 or TRBV12-4 and TRBJ1-1, with TRBD1 as a possible D gene (5 bases). Trimming cost V 5 bases and J 3 bases, with 10 bases left between them. This CDR3 contains 13 residues. Here the CDR3 reads CASSPQQDTEAFF. The CDR3 DNA follows: TGTGCCAGCAGTCCGCAACAGGACACTGAAGCTTTCTTT.

Many counts were recorded for this clonotype. The rearrangement joins TRBV11-2 to TRBJ1-5, with D perhaps matching TRBD1 (6 bases). The CDR3 loop spans 16 amino acids. Deletions cut 5 bases from V and 1 base from J, with 15 bases between. Germline assignment: CDR1 SGHAT and CDR2 FQNNGV. CDR3 in amino acids: CASSPSRGASNQPQHF. For the CDR3, the DNA is TGTGCCAGCAGCCCCTCCCGGGGGGCAAGCAATCAGCCCCAGCATTTT.

Ten or more counts support this clonotype. This sequence joins TRBV5-1 and TRBJ1-1; 8 bases are a match to TRBD1. Germline CDR1 reads SGHRS; CDR2 reads YFSETQ. The J segment lost 4 bases and the V segment lost 1 base, leaving 6 bases of the junction unmatched. The CDR3 runs to 15 residues. CDR3 sequence reads: CASSLQGAGATEAFF. Written as DNA, the CDR3 is TGCGCCAGCAGCTTGCAGGGGGCCGGTGCCACTGAAGCTTTCTTT.

This clonotype was observed many times. The CDR3 sequence: CASGRENQAFF. CDR3 in DNA: TGTGCCAGCGGGAGGGAGAATCAAGCTTTCTTT. V and J are TRBV2 and TRBJ1-1; no firm D call. The germline V gene encodes CDR1 SNHLY and CDR2 FYNNEI. The length of the CDR3 is 11 residues. Trimming took off 8 bases at V and 9 bases at J, with 13 bases between the two ends. The variable domain in full, with the rest retrieved from reference TRBV2 and TRBJ1-1, is EPEVTQTPSHQVTQMGQEVILRCVPISNHLYFYWYRQILGQKVEFLVSFYNNEISEKSEIFDDQFSVERPDGSNFTLKIRSTKLEDSAMYFCASGRENQAFFGQGTRLTVV.

In this sample, this clonotype turned up many times. This chain uses TRBV7-9 with TRBJ1-3, with D unresolved. The V end lost 6 bases, the J end lost 0 bases, and 6 bases lay between the germline ends. The germline gives CDR1 SEHNR, CDR2 FQNEAQ (reference sequence). The CDR3 length is 13 residues. The chain's CDR3 is CASRVSSGNTIYF. CDR3 nucleotide sequence: TGTGCCAGCAGGGTCAGCTCTGGAAACACCATATATTTT.

In its sample, this clonotype was seen many times. V is TRBV5-1 and J is TRBJ2-1; D is perhaps TRBD2 (6 bases). The CDR3 covers 12 residues. Trimming removed 7 bases from V and 2 bases from J, with 7 bases in between. The germline CDR1 and CDR2 sequences are SGHRS and YFSETQ. The CDR3 sequence is CASGGTYNEQFF. Here the CDR3 DNA reads TGCGCCAGCGGGGGGACCTACAATGAGCAGTTCTTC.

A word on this clonotype: A much larger clone lies one base from this, so it may be a read error. This chain joins TRBV4-3 and TRBJ2-7, with D perhaps assigned TRBD1 or TRBD2 (5 bases each). CDR3 length equals 17 residues. The germline V gene has CDR1 LGHNA and CDR2 YSLEER. This CDR3 is CASSRDHQRQNSYEKYF. In DNA form, the CDR3 reads TGCGCCAGCAGCCGGGACCATCAGCGACAAAATTCCTACGAGAAGTACTTC.

This clonotype was counted many times. The chain is built from TRBV4-3 and TRBJ1-4, with no clear D. Germline V gene data show CDR1 as LGHNA and CDR2 as YSLEER. The V end was cut by 2 bases, the J end by 4 bases, with 17 bases between. This CDR3 is built from 17 residues. For the CDR3, the DNA is TGCGCCAGCAGCCAACCTCTGAATCCCCCAGATAATGAAAAACTGTTTTTT. This gives the protein CASSQPLNPPDNEKLFF.

This clonotype was counted ten times or more. V is TRBV5-1 and J is TRBJ2-5; tentative D call: TRBD1 (6 bases). Germline V gene data show CDR1 as SGHRS and CDR2 as YFSETQ. The CDR3 covers 17 residues. Trimming cost V 0 bases and J 3 bases, with 18 bases left between them. CDR3: CASSLDLRQGLEETQYF. In DNA, the CDR3 is TGCGCCAGCAGCTTGGACCTACGTCAGGGGTTAGAAGAGACCCAGTACTTC.

Many counts were recorded for this clonotype. V usage is TRBV9 and J usage is TRBJ2-5, with 10 positions matching TRBD1. Unmatched junction bases numbered 1, after V lost 4 bases and J lost 1 base. The length of the CDR3 is 14 residues. Germline V gene data show CDR1 as SGDLS and CDR2 as YYNGEE. The CDR3 nucleotides are TGTGCCAGCAGCCGGGACAGGGGCCAAGAGACCCAGTACTTC. Protein sequence: CASSRDRGQETQYF. The full variable domain, rest sourced from reference TRBV9 and TRBJ2-5, is DSGVTQTPKHLITATGQRVTLRCSPRSGDLSVYWYQQSLDQGLQFLIQYYNGEERAKGNILERFSAQQFPDLHSELNLSSLELGDSALYFCASSRDRGQETQYFGPGTRLLVL.

The table lists this clonotype with many counts. The V gene is TRBV12-3 or TRBV12-4, the J gene TRBJ1-2; D gene uncertain. There are 11 residues in the CDR3. Trimming took off 2 bases at V and 5 bases at J, with 3 bases between the two ends. CDR3: CASSLQYGYTF. DNA of the CDR3: TGTGCCAGCAGTTTACAGTATGGCTACACCTTC.

This clonotype was recorded many times. The chain is built from TRBV12-3 or TRBV12-4 and TRBJ2-7; weak D call: TRBD1 (6 bases). V was cut by 5 bases and J by 4 bases, with 12 bases left in between. This CDR3 comprises 13 residues. The CDR3 reads CASSLTTGYEQYF. The CDR3 DNA sequence: TGTGCCAGCAGTCTTACCACAGGGTACGAGCAGTACTTC.

This clonotype was seen at least ten times. The rearrangement links TRBV10-3 to TRBJ2-1, with D perhaps TRBD2 (6 bases). V lost 2 bases and J lost 1, with 9 bases in between. The germline V gene has CDR1 ENHRY and CDR2 SYGVKD. CDR3 length: 15 residues. The CDR3 protein is CAISEDGGSYNEQFF. The CDR3 DNA follows: TGTGCCATCAGTGAGGACGGGGGTTCCTACAATGAGCAGTTCTTC.

This clonotype has a count of ten or more. CDR3 sequence reads: CASRFPGQFGGTVINQPQHF. The CDR3 DNA follows: TGTGCCAGCAGATTCCCTGGGCAATTTGGGGGGACAGTAATCAATCAGCCCCAGCATTTT. The chain combines TRBV6-1 with TRBJ1-5, with TRBD1 identical over 7 bases. This CDR3 comprises 20 residues. Germline assignment: CDR1 MNHNS and CDR2 SASEGT. The J segment lost 3 bases and the V segment lost 6 bases, leaving 23 bases of the junction unmatched.

Only a few counts were recorded for this clonotype. The chain employs TRBV7-2 and TRBJ1-5; D possibly corresponds to TRBD1 (6 bases). V lost 2 bases, J lost 8 bases, and 13 bases lay in between. In germline, CDR1 is SGHTA, CDR2 FQGNSA. The CDR3 has 14 amino acids. Here the CDR3 reads CASSLSGGREPQHF. CDR3 sequence (DNA): TGTGCCAGCAGCTTATCTGGGGGCAGGGAGCCCCAGCATTTT.

In its sample, this clonotype was seen many times. The chain is built from TRBV7-8 and TRBJ1-4; D is possibly TRBD1 (6 bases). This CDR3 region has 16 residues. V was pared by 1 base and J by 2 bases, with 11 bases between. Germline V gene sequence: CDR1 SGHVS, CDR2 FQNEAQ. Here the CDR3 DNA reads TGTGCCAGCAGCTTAGGGCAGGGGATCACTAATGAAAAACTGTTTTTT. It codes for CASSLGQGITNEKLFF.

This clonotype has at least ten counts. CDR3 region: CASSSNTKGGYGYTF. CDR3 coding DNA: TGTGCCAGCAGTTCGAACACCAAGGGAGGTTATGGCTACACCTTC. This chain connects TRBV12-3 or TRBV12-4 to TRBJ1-2; D is unclear. CDR3 length: 15 residues. Trimming left V 4 bases short and J 5 bases short, with 17 bases between.